A selection of T cell receptor beta chains follows, all from one sample in a study of blood T cell repertoires in COVID-19. Clones were read by immunoSEQ multiplex PCR, and TCRdb kept only the in-frame ones, dropping some. The repertoire has around 230,000 clones, about 80% of them found once; the top ten carry roughly 9.6%. What was sequenced was peripheral blood. The receptor source for this set is an elderly woman with acute or convalescent COVID-19. The CDR3 runs from the conserved cysteine through the conserved F or W. A D gene is named only where the DNA matches it firmly. Size values are once, few and many counts, or a class for expanded clones, and some rows have none.

v_gene	j_gene	d_gene	abundance	CDR3aa	CDR3nt
TRBV30	TRBJ1-3	NA	NA	CAWSVRRGSGNTIYF	TGTGCCTGGAGTGTACGGAGGGGCTCTGGAAACACCATATATTTT
TRBV7-2	TRBJ1-1	TRBD1	NA	CASSSGTGTSEAFF	TGTGCCAGCAGCTCCGGGACAGGGACGTCTGAAGCTTTCTTT
TRBV10-2	TRBJ2-1	TRBD2	NA	CASSRGLAGYNEQFF	TGCGCCAGCAGCCGTGGACTAGCGGGGTACAATGAGCAGTTCTTC
TRBV5-1	TRBJ2-5	NA	once	CASSTQGIGETQYF	TGCGCCAGCAGCACACAGGGTATTGGGGAGACCCAGTACTTC
TRBV28	TRBJ2-7	NA	NA	CASSNPPGGNYEQYF	TGTGCCAGCAGTAACCCCCCCGGCGGTAACTACGAGCAGTACTTC
TRBV5-1	TRBJ1-1	NA	few	CASSLRAGMNTEAFF	TGCGCCAGCAGCTTGAGGGCGGGGATGAACACTGAAGCTTTCTTT
TRBV27	TRBJ2-7	NA	NA	CASSQVGAPNYEQYF	TGTGCCAGCTCTCAAGTGGGGGCCCCGAACTACGAGCAGTACTTC
TRBV18	TRBJ1-2	NA	NA	CASSAEGDYGYTF	TGTGCCAGCTCAGCCGAGGGGGACTATGGCTACACCTTC
TRBV30	TRBJ1-1	TRBD1	few	CAWSTTGWDTEAFF	TGTGCCTGGAGTACGACAGGGTGGGACACTGAAGCTTTCTTT
TRBV5-1	TRBJ2-3	NA	NA	CASSWGVYPDTQYF	TGCGCCAGCAGCTGGGGGGTATATCCAGATACGCAGTATTTT
TRBV4-2	TRBJ2-7	NA	once	CASSQDRGGRYF	TGTGCCAGCAGCCAAGATCGTGGAGGGAGGTACTTC
TRBV7-9	TRBJ1-4	NA	NA	CASSSQGGNEKLFF	TGTGCCAGCAGCTCTCAGGGAGGTAATGAAAAACTGTTTTTT
TRBV5-6	TRBJ1-6	TRBD1	few	CASSLGQGAHSPLHF	TGTGCCAGCAGCTTGGGACAGGGGGCACATTCACCCCTCCACTTT
TRBV3-1/TRBV3-2	TRBJ2-3	NA	NA	CASSLGKKLTDTQYF	TGTGCCAGCAGCCTCGGGAAGAAACTCACAGATACGCAGTATTTT
TRBV5-1	TRBJ2-2	TRBD2	NA	CASSSRSKRGGNTGELFF	TGCGCCAGCAGCTCCCGTAGTAAGCGGGGGGGGAACACCGGGGAGCTGTTTTTT
TRBV5-1	TRBJ1-2	NA	NA	CASSLEGGGRGYTF	TGCGCCAGCAGCTTGGAAGGAGGTGGAAGAGGCTACACCTTC
TRBV12-3/TRBV12-4	TRBJ1-4	TRBD1	NA	CASRGTGIGKLFF	TGTGCCAGCAGAGGGACAGGGATTGGAAAACTGTTTTTT